The 26 T cell receptor beta chains reported below all come from one sample, sequenced in a study of cytomegalovirus exposure and HLA in healthy donors. Both 60 Vbeta primers and 13 Jbeta primers went into the PCR. Clones were sequenced by immunoSEQ multiplex PCR, and TCRdb holds only the in-frame ones, with some missing. The table lists around 110,000 clones, around three quarters of them singletons. Source material: PBMCs. These receptors came from a male donor in good health and CMV-seronegative.

The rearrangement joins TRBV15 to TRBJ1-2; unclear D gene. Germline CDR1 and CDR2: LNHNV and YYDKDF (reference sequence). The CDR3 has 15 amino acids. V lost 0 bases and J 4 bases, leaving 12 bases between the germline ends. The CDR3 protein is CATSRDLTVLYGYTF. As DNA, the CDR3 is TGTGCCACCAGCAGAGATCTAACGGTGCTCTATGGCTACACCTTC.

The rearrangement uses TRBV4-1 and TRBJ1-2; D is ambiguous. Trimming took off 0 bases at V and 5 bases at J, with 10 bases between the two ends. This CDR3 region has 14 residues. Germline CDR1 reads MGHRA; CDR2 reads YSYEKL. The CDR3 coding sequence is TGCGCCAGCAGCCAAGAATACCAGATGTATGGCTACACCTTC. It specifies CASSQEYQMYGYTF.

Points on this clone: The sample has other DNA sequences that encode this CDR3 too. V and J are TRBV5-1 and TRBJ2-7, with 8 bases matching TRBD1. The CDR3 runs 14 residues. The V segment lost 5 bases and the J segment 0 bases; nucleotides outside the gene matches: 4. Germline values: CDR1 SGHRS, CDR2 YFSETQ. The CDR3 loop reads CASSTTGGSYEQYF. In DNA form, the CDR3 reads TGCGCCAGCAGTACAACAGGGGGCTCCTACGAGCAGTACTTC.

The rearrangement uses TRBV27 and TRBJ2-1; D perhaps matches TRBD2 (6 bases). The CDR3 consists of 15 residues. V was clipped by 2 bases and J by 0 bases, with 8 bases between them. Looked up from germline, CDR1 is MNHEY and CDR2 is SMNVEV (reference sequence). In DNA form, the CDR3 reads TGTGCCAGCAGTTTAGGAGGGCTCTCCTACAATGAGCAGTTCTTC. It specifies CASSLGGLSYNEQFF.

The genes are TRBV20-1 and TRBJ2-7; D is unclear. The V and J ends lost 3 bases and 5 bases respectively, with 8 bases between them. CDR1 is DFQATT, CDR2 SNEGSKA, per germline (reference sequence). The CDR3 is 11 amino acids. The CDR3 reads CSASVRNEQYF. The CDR3 nucleotides are TGCAGTGCTAGTGTTAGAAACGAGCAGTACTTC.

This clone was counted only a few times. The chain links TRBV6-5 to TRBJ2-7, with 7 bases lining up with TRBD2. The CDR3 runs to 15 residues. Germline assignment: CDR1 MNHEY and CDR2 SVGAGI. The V and J ends lost 6 bases and 5 bases, in that order; junction bases with no gene match: 13. CDR3 loop: CASSPGGTGFHEQYF. The CDR3 nucleotides are TGTGCCAGCAGCCCCGGGGGGACTGGTTTCCACGAGCAGTACTTC.

This clone is a singleton in its sample. The genes are TRBV19 and TRBJ2-2; the D gene is possibly TRBD1 (5 bases). In germline, CDR1 is LNHDA, CDR2 SQIVND (reference sequence). The CDR3 spans 14 residues. Trimming stripped 3 bases from V and 3 bases from J, with 8 bases between. CDR3: CASSMSTDTGELFF. In DNA form, the CDR3 reads TGTGCCAGTAGTATGTCGACAGACACCGGGGAGCTGTTTTTT.

J is TRBJ2-7 and V is TRBV2, with 14 bases aligning to TRBD2. Germline CDR1 and CDR2: SNHLY and FYNNEI. J was trimmed by 5 bases and V by 10 bases; bases with no gene match: 10. The CDR3 extends over 15 amino acids. The CDR3 nucleotides read TGTGCCACCAAAAGGGGACTAGCGGGAGTAAACGAGCAGTACTTC. This codes for CATKRGLAGVNEQYF.

This clone was recorded a few times. The rearrangement links TRBV28 to TRBJ2-2; D ambiguous. The CDR3 is 18 residues long. The germline V gene encodes CDR1 MDHEN and CDR2 SYDVKM. The ends were cut back, 3 bases at V and 0 bases at J, with 17 bases in the middle. CDR3 bases: TGTGCCAGCAGTTTTGTCCCAAAAACTGCCGCGAACACCGGGGAGCTGTTTTTT. This gives the protein CASSFVPKTAANTGELFF.

V is TRBV5-1 and J is TRBJ2-1; TRBD2 matches 7 bases. Germline V lookup: CDR1 SGHRS, CDR2 YFSETQ. The V segment lost 8 bases and the J segment 0 bases; nucleotides outside the gene matches: 8. The length of the CDR3 is 15 residues. CDR3 bases: TGCGCCAGTACCCCTAGCGGTAGCTCCTACAATGAGCAGTTCTTC. Its protein product is CASTPSGSSYNEQFF.

The chain recombines TRBV15 with TRBJ2-3, with a tentative D call TRBD2 (6 bases). V was pared by 5 bases and J by 4 bases, with 16 bases between. This CDR3 comprises 15 residues. Germline loops: CDR1 LNHNV, CDR2 YYDKDF (reference sequence). CDR3 in DNA: TGTGCCACCAGCGACCTTCGGGAGTCGGCAGATACGCAGTATTTT. This encodes CATSDLRESADTQYF.

This sequence joins TRBV19 and TRBJ2-3, with 10 bases that match TRBD2. The CDR3 totals 16 residues. Germline CDR1 is LNHDA and CDR2 is SQIVND (reference sequence). V lost 7 bases and J lost 4; bases outside the gene matches: 11. The DNA for the CDR3 is TGTGCCAGTACCCGGGGGGGACTAGCGTCCCCAGATACGCAGTATTTT. Translated, it gives CASTRGGLASPDTQYF.

This clone was counted between two and nine times. The chain recombines TRBV5-1 with TRBJ2-5; 10 bases fit TRBD2. This CDR3 is built from 18 residues. From germline, CDR1 is SGHRS and CDR2 YFSETQ. V lost 3 bases, J lost 2 bases, and 13 bases stayed unmatched. CDR3 residues: CASSWGVSGRRSQETQYF. The DNA for the CDR3 is TGCGCCAGCAGCTGGGGGGTTAGCGGGAGGAGGAGTCAAGAGACCCAGTACTTC. Variable domain in full (rest from reference TRBV5-1 and TRBJ2-5): KAGVTQTPRYLIKTRGQQVTLSCSPISGHRSVSWYQQTPGQGLQFLFEYFSETQRNKGNFPGRFSGRQFSNSRSEMNVSTLELGDSALYLCASSWGVSGRRSQETQYFGPGTRLLVL.

The CDR3 region has the DNA TGTGCCAGCAGTCCCCTAGTTAGCGGGCCGCAGTATTTT. This sequence encodes CASSPLVSGPQYF. The chain combines TRBV6-4 with TRBJ2-3; 7 bases align to TRBD2. Germline V gene data show CDR1 as MRHNA and CDR2 as SNTAGT. The CDR3 is 13 amino acids. Trimming took 5 bases from V and 10 from J; bases not matched to a gene: 9.

In its sample, this clone was seen once. The gene calls are TRBV4-2 and TRBJ2-1; TRBD2 is a possible D gene (5 bases). Trimming took off 0 bases at V and 9 bases at J, with 9 bases between the two ends. This CDR3 comprises 13 residues. Germline V gene sequence: CDR1 LGHNA, CDR2 YNFKEQ. DNA of the CDR3: TGTGCCAGCAGCCAAGATGTCAGCGGTGAGCAGTTCTTC. Translating gives CASSQDVSGEQFF.

The chain uses TRBV15 and TRBJ1-1; 8 bases align to TRBD1. The germline gives CDR1 LNHNV, CDR2 YYDKDF (reference sequence). The ends lost 2 bases at V and 0 bases at J; junction bases unmatched: 2. The CDR3 spans 15 residues. CDR3 amino acids: CATSRPGQVNTEAFF. As DNA, the CDR3 is TGTGCCACCAGCAGACCGGGACAGGTGAACACTGAAGCTTTCTTT.

This clone has only one observation. V gene TRBV15 combines with J gene TRBJ1-3, with D unclear. Germline V lookup: CDR1 LNHNV, CDR2 YYDKDF (reference sequence). This CDR3 has 16 residues. The ends were cut back, 3 bases at V and 0 bases at J, with 12 bases in the middle. The CDR3 region is CATSRPTTVSGNTIYF. The CDR3 DNA follows: TGTGCCACCAGCAGGCCCACTACGGTCTCTGGAAACACCATATATTTT.

The chain joins TRBV15 to TRBJ1-5; 11 bases match TRBD1. Trimming removed 3 bases from V and 4 bases from J; junction bases left unmatched: 2. In germline, CDR1 is LNHNV, CDR2 YYDKDF (reference sequence). This CDR3 is 15 amino acids long. CDR3 loop: CATSSGTGGNQPQHF. In nucleotides, the CDR3 is TGTGCCACCAGCAGTGGGACAGGGGGTAATCAGCCCCAGCATTTT.

This chain's CDR3 is CASRGWQGGVDEQFF. DNA of the CDR3: TGTGCCAGCAGAGGTTGGCAGGGCGGCGTTGATGAGCAGTTCTTC. The chain uses TRBV6-6 and TRBJ2-7, with a tentative D call TRBD1 (5 bases). TRBJ2-1 matches the DNA end more closely, so the J call is doubtful. The length of the CDR3 is 15 residues. Germline V CDR1 and CDR2: MNHNY, SVGAGI (reference sequence).

The chain employs TRBV4-1 and TRBJ2-5, with 16 bases aligning to TRBD2. There are 17 residues in the CDR3. V was pared by 2 bases and J by 4 bases, with 4 bases of the junction left unmatched. Germline CDR1 is MGHRA and CDR2 is YSYEKL. As DNA, the CDR3 is TGCGCCAGCAGCCAATCTGGGACTAGCGGGAGGGTAGAGACCCAGTACTTC. It yields the protein CASSQSGTSGRVETQYF.

The chain carries TRBV29-1 and TRBJ2-1; TRBD2 might be the D (5 bases). This CDR3 region has 10 residues. Germline V CDR1 and CDR2: SQVTM, ANQGSEA. Trimming pared 7 bases from V and 10 bases from J, leaving 11 bases between. CDR3 loop: CSGARVEQFF. As DNA, the CDR3 is TGCAGCGGGGCGCGGGTGGAGCAGTTCTTC.

The genes are TRBV11-2 and TRBJ2-7; D is perhaps TRBD1 (6 bases). Germline V gene data show CDR1 as SGHAT and CDR2 as FQNNGV. V was cut by 5 bases and J by 2 bases, with 13 bases left in between. The CDR3 consists of 14 residues. In DNA form, the CDR3 reads TGTGCCAGCAGCCCCCGCACAGGGCCCTACGAGCAGTACTTC. Translated: CASSPRTGPYEQYF. The complete variable domain, with remaining parts taken from reference TRBV11-2 and TRBJ2-7, reads EAGVAQSPRYKIIEKRQSVAFWCNPISGHATLYWYQQILGQGPKLLIQFQNNGVVDDSQLPKDRFSAERLKGVDSTLKIQPAKLEDSAVYLCASSPRTGPYEQYFGPGTRLTVT.

This chain joins TRBV5-1 and TRBJ1-2; 7 bases are shared with TRBD1. Germline CDR1 is SGHRS and CDR2 is YFSETQ. The CDR3 contains 17 residues. V lost 0 bases to trimming and J lost 0 bases; unmatched junction nucleotides: 8. The CDR3 DNA is TGCGCCAGCAGCTTGGATGGACAGGCCATCTCTAACTATGGCTACACCTTC. It codes for CASSLDGQAISNYGYTF.

This rearrangement joins TRBV5-4 to TRBJ2-7; maybe TRBD1 (6 bases). Germline V gene sequence: CDR1 SGHNT, CDR2 YYREEE (reference sequence). The CDR3 spans 12 residues. V lost 2 bases, J lost 6 bases, and 9 bases lay in between. CDR3 amino acids: CASSFTGTEQYF. CDR3 DNA: TGTGCCAGCAGCTTCACAGGGACCGAGCAGTACTTC.

The rearrangement joins TRBV6-5 to TRBJ2-1; 12 bases align to TRBD2. Trimming at V came to 2 bases and at J to 9 bases, leaving 5 bases not matched to a gene. This CDR3 region has 15 residues. In germline, CDR1 is MNHEY, CDR2 SVGAGI. The CDR3 sequence is CASSYKGTSGFEQFF. The CDR3 nucleotides read TGTGCCAGCAGTTACAAGGGGACTAGCGGGTTTGAGCAGTTCTTC.

This chain links TRBV27 with TRBJ2-3; D gene ambiguous. The CDR3 has 17 residues. Germline V gives CDR1 MNHEY, CDR2 SMNVEV (reference sequence). V was cut by 6 bases and J by 3 bases, with 22 bases left in between. The CDR3: CASSRPPGSLGTDTQYF. The CDR3, as DNA: TGTGCCAGCAGCCGTCCCCCCGGGTCGCTAGGAACAGATACGCAGTATTTT.